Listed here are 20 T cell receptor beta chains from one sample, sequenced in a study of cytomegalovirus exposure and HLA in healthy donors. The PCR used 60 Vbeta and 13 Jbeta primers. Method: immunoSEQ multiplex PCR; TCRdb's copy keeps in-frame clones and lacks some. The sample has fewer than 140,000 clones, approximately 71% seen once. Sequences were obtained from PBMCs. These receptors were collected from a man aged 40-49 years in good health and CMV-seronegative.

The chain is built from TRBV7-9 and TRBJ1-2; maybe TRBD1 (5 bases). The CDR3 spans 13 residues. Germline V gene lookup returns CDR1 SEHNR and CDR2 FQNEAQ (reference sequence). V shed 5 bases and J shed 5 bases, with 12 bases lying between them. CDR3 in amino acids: CASSPPGDYGYTF. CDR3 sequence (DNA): TGTGCCAGCAGCCCCCCGGGGGATTATGGCTACACCTTC.

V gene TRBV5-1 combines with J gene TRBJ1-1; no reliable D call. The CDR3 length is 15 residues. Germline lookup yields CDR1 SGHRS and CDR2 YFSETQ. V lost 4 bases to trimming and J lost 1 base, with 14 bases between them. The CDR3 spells CASSPANRPNTEAFF. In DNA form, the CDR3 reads TGCGCCAGCAGCCCCGCAAACAGACCGAACACTGAAGCTTTCTTT.

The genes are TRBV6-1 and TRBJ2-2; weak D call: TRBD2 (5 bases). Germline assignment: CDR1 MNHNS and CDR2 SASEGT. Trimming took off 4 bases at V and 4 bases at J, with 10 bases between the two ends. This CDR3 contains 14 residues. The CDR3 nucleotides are TGTGCCAGCAGTGCGGACGGGGTCACCGGGGAGCTGTTTTTT. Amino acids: CASSADGVTGELFF.

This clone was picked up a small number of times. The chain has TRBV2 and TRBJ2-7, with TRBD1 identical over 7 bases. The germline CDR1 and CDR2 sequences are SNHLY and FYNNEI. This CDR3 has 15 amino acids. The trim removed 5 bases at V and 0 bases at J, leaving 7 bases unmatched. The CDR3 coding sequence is TGTGCCAGCAGTCAAACCGGGACAGCCTCCTACGAGCAGTACTTC. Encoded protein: CASSQTGTASYEQYF.

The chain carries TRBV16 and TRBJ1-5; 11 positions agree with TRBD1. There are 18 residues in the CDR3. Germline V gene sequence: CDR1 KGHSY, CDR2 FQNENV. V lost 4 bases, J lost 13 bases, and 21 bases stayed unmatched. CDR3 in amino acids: CASSPRRGQGGGDSVQHF. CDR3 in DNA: TGTGCCAGCAGCCCCCGGAGGGGACAGGGGGGCGGGGACAGTGTGCAGCATTTT.

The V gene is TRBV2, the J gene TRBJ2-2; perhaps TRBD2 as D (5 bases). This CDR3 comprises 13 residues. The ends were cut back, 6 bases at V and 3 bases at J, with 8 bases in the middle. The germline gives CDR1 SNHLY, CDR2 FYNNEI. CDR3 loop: CASSSSYTGELFF. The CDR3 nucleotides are TGTGCCAGCAGCTCTAGCTACACCGGGGAGCTGTTTTTT.

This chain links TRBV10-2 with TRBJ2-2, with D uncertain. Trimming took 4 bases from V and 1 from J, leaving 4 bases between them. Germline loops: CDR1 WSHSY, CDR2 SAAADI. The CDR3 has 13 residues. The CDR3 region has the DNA TGCGCCAGCAGTGCGGGGAACACCGGGGAGCTGTTTTTT. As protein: CASSAGNTGELFF.

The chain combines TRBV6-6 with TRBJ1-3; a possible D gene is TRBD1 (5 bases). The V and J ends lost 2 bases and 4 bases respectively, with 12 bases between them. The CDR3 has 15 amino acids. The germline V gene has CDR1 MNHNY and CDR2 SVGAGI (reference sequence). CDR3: CASSYERGGGNTIYF. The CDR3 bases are TGTGCCAGCAGTTACGAAAGGGGTGGCGGAAACACCATATATTTT.

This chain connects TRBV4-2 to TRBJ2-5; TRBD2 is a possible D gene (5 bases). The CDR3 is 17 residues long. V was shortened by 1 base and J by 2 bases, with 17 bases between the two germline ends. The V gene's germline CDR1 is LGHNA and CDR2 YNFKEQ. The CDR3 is CASSQGPEGGPQETQYF. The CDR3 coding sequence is TGTGCCAGCAGCCAAGGACCCGAGGGTGGGCCACAAGAGACCCAGTACTTC.

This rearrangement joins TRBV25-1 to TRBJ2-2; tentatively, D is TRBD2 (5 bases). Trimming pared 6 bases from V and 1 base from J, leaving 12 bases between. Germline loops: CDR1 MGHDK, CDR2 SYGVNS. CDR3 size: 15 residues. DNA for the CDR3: TGTGCCAGCAGGGCAAGAGGGATGAACACCGGGGAGCTGTTTTTT. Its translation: CASRARGMNTGELFF. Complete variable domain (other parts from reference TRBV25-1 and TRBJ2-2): EADIYQTPRYLVIGTGKKITLECSQTMGHDKMYWYQQDPGMELHLIHYSYGVNSTEKGDLSSESTVSRIRTEHFPLTLESARPSHTSQYLCASRARGMNTGELFFGEGSRLTVL.

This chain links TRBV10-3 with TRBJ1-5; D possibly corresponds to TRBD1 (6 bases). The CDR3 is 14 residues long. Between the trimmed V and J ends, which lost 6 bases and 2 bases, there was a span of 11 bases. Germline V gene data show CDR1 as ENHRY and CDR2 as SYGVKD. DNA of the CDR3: TGTGCCATCAGGGGGGCCGGGGGCAATCAGCCCCAGCATTTT. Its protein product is CAIRGAGGNQPQHF.

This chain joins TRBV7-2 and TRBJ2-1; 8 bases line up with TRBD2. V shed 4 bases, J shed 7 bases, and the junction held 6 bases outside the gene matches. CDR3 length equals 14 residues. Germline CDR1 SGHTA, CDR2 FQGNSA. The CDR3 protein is CASSSRGGRNEQFF. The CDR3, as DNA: TGTGCCAGCAGCTCCCGGGGGGGTAGAAATGAGCAGTTCTTC.

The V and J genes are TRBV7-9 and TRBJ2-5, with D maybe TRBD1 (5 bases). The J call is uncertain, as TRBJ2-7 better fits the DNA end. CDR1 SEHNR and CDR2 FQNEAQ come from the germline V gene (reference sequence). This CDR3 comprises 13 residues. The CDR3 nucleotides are TGTGCCGGAACCACGGGCGGAAGGGGCGAGCAGTACTTC. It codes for CAGTTGGRGEQYF.

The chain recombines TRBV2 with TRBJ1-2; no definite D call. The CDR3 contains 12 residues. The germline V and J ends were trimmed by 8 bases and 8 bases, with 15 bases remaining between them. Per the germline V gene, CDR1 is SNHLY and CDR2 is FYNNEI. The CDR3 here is CASSRIGGGYTF. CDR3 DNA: TGTGCCAGCTCCCGGATAGGAGGAGGCTACACCTTC.

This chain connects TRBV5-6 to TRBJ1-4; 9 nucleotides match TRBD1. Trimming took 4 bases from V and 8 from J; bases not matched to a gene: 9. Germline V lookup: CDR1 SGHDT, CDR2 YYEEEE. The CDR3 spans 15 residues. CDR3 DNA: TGTGCCAGCAGCCTGAAAGGACAGGGGTTGGAAAAACTGTTTTTT. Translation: CASSLKGQGLEKLFF.

The CDR3 DNA reads as TGTGCCAGCAGTCCTAGAAACACCGGGGAGCTGTTTTTT. This gives the protein CASSPRNTGELFF. The chain couples TRBV2 to TRBJ2-2; D gene ambiguous. The V end lost 5 bases, the J end lost 2 bases, and 6 bases lay between the germline ends. Per the germline V gene, CDR1 is SNHLY and CDR2 is FYNNEI. This CDR3 has 13 residues.

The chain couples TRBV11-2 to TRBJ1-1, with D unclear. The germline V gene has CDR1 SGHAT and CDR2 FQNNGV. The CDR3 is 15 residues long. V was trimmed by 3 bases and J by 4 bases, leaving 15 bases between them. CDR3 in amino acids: CASSLRRPFGTEAFF. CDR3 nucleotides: TGTGCCAGCAGCTTGCGCAGGCCCTTTGGCACTGAAGCTTTCTTT.

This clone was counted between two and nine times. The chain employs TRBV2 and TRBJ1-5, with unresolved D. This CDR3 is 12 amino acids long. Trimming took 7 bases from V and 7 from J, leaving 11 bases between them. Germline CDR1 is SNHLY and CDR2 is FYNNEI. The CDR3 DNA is TGTGCCAGCACGGGTGTAGGCCAGCCCCAGCATTTT. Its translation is CASTGVGQPQHF.

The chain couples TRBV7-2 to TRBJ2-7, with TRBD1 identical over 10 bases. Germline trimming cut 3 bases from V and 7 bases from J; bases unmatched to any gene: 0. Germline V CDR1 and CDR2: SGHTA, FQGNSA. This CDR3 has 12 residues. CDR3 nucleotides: TGTGCCAGCAGCTTGGACAGGGGGGAGCAGTACTTC. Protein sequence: CASSLDRGEQYF.

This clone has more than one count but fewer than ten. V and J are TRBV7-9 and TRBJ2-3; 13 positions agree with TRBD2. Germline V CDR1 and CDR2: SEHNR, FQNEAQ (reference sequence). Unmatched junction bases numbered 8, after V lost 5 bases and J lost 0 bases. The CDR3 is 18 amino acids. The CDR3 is CASSLRLAGGTSTDTQYF. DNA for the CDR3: TGTGCCAGCAGCCTCCGACTAGCGGGGGGCACTAGCACAGATACGCAGTATTTT. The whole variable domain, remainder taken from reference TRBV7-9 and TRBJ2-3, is DTGVSQNPRHKITKRGQNVTFRCDPISEHNRLYWYRQTLGQGPEFLTYFQNEAQLEKSRLLSDRFSAERPKGSFSTLEIQRTEQGDSAMYLCASSLRLAGGTSTDTQYFGPGTRLTVL.